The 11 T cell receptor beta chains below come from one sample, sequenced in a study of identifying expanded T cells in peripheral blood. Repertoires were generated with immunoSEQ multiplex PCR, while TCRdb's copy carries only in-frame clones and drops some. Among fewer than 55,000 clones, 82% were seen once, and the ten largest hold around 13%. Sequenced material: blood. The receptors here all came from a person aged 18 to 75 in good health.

The CDR3 DNA follows: TGTGCCAGCAGTACCCCAGTAAGCTATGGCTACACCTTC. It specifies CASSTPVSYGYTF. J is TRBJ1-2 and V is TRBV6-1; D gene ambiguous. Germline V gene sequence: CDR1 MNHNS, CDR2 SASEGT. V dropped 5 bases and J dropped 4 bases, with 11 bases sitting between them. CDR3 length: 13 amino acids.

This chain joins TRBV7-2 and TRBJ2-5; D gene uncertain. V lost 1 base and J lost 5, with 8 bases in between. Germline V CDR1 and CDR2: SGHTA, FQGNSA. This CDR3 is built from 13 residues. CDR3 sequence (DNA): TGTGCCAGCAGCTTAGGGTACGGGGAGACCCAGTACTTC. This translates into CASSLGYGETQYF.

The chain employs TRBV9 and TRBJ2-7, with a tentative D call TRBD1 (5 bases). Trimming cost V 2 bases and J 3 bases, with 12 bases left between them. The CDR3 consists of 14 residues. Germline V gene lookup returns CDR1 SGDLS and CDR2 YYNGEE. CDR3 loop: CASSVSDTLYEQYF. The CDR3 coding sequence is TGTGCCAGCAGCGTCTCGGACACACTCTACGAGCAGTACTTC.

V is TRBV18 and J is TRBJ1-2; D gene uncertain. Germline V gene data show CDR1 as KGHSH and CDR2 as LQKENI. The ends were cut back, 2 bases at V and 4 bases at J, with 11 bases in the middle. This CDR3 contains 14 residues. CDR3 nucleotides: TGTGCCAGCTCACCAGCGGCGAACGCCTATGGCTACACCTTC. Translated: CASSPAANAYGYTF.

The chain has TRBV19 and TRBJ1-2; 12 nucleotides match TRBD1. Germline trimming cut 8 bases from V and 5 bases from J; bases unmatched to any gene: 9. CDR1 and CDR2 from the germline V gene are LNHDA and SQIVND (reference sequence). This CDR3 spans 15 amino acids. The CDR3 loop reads CASFSGTGGGYGYTF. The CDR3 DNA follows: TGTGCCAGTTTCTCCGGGACAGGGGGCGGTTATGGCTACACCTTC.

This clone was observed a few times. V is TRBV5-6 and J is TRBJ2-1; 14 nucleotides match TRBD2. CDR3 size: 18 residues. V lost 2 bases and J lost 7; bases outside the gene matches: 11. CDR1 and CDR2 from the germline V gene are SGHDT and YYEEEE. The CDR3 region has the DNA TGTGCCAGCAGCTTTAGGGGACTAGCGGGAGTATATGGGAATGAGCAGTTCTTC. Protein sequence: CASSFRGLAGVYGNEQFF.

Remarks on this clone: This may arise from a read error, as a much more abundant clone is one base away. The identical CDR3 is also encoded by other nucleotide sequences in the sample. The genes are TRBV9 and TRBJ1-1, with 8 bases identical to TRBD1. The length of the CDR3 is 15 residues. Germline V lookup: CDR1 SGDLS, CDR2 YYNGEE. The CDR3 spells CASSAEQGGVTEAFF. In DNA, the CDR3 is TGCGCCAGCAGCGCCGAACAGGGGGGGGTCACTGAAGCTTTCTTT.

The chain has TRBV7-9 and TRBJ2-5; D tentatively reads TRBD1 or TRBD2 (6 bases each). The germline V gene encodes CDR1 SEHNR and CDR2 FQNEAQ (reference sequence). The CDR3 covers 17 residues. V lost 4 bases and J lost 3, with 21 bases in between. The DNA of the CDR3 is TGTGCCAGCAGCTCGTTAAGGGGGGCGGGTCGGGAAGAGACCCAGTACTTC. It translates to CASSSLRGAGREETQYF.

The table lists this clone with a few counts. The chain's CDR3 is CASSLGTSGGDTQYF. DNA for the CDR3: TGTGCCAGCAGCTTGGGAACTAGCGGGGGAGATACGCAGTATTTT. The V gene is TRBV5-4, the J gene TRBJ2-3, with 11 bases matching TRBD2. The germline V gene encodes CDR1 SGHNT and CDR2 YYREEE (reference sequence). With V trimmed by 0 bases and J by 5 bases, 2 bases remained unmatched. There are 15 residues in the CDR3.

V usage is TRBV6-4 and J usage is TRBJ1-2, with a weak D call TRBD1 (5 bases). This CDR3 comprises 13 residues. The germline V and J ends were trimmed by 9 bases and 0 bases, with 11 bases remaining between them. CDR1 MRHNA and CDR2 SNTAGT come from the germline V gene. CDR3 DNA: TGTGCCAGGAGGGGATCGGCTAACTATGGCTACACCTTC. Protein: CARRGSANYGYTF.

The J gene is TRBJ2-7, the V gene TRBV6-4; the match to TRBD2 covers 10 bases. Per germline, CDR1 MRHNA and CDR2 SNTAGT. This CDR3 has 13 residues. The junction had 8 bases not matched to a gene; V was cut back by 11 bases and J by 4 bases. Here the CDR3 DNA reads TGTGCCTATCCAGCGGGGGGGCAATACGAGCAGTACGTC. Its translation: CAYPAGGQYEQYV.